What follows are 9 T cell receptor beta chains derived from one specimen sequenced in a study of CD8 T cells in ankylosing spondylitis. MiXCR, run by TCRdb on the 5' RACE reads, gives a single entry per CDR3 protein. The sample has 350,000 to 400,000 distinct CDR3 sequences, about 20% seen once; the top ten hold 13%. Sequenced material: blood, either unsorted or a sorted T cell fraction (not recorded which). Receptors originate from a male donor with ankylosing spondylitis or in good health (not recorded which).

The V gene is TRBV27, the J gene TRBJ2-1; the match to TRBD2 covers 8 bases. Trimming at V came to 6 bases and at J to 6 bases, leaving 7 bases not matched to a gene. Per the germline V gene, CDR1 is MNHEY and CDR2 is SMNVEV (reference sequence). The CDR3 covers 14 residues. CDR3 DNA sequence: TGTGCCAGCAGCCTTCCGGGACTAGGCAATGAGCAGTTCTTC. Its translation is CASSLPGLGNEQFF.

V gene TRBV12-3 or TRBV12-4 combines with J gene TRBJ2-2; a weak D match, TRBD1 (5 bases). V gave up 5 bases and J gave up 6 bases, with 13 bases separating them. CDR3 length: 14 residues. CDR3 residues: CASSPYTGAGELFF. CDR3 nucleotide sequence: TGTGCCAGCAGTCCTTACACAGGAGCCGGGGAGCTGTTTTTT.

This clonotype was seen a handful of times. A junction boundary mismatches the germline segment, possibly from a read error. V gene TRBV30 combines with J gene TRBJ1-2, with TRBD1 matching 10 bases. Germline assignment: CDR1 GTSNPN and CDR2 SVGIG (reference sequence). The CDR3 spans 8 residues. The CDR3: CAGTGAAF. The CDR3 DNA follows: TGTGCCGGGACAGGGGCGGCCTTC.

The chain recombines TRBV29-1 with TRBJ2-7, with D uncertain. Per the germline V gene, CDR1 is SQVTM and CDR2 is ANQGSEA. The CDR3 is made up of 13 amino acids. V lost 3 bases, J lost 3 bases, and 12 bases lay in between. The CDR3: CSVEVGKFYEQYF. In nucleotides, the CDR3 is TGCAGCGTTGAGGTGGGAAAGTTCTACGAGCAGTACTTC.

This clonotype was counted between two and nine times. The chain joins TRBV12-3 or TRBV12-4 to TRBJ2-1; D gene unclear. The CDR3 is made up of 12 amino acids. V gave up 6 bases and J gave up 9 bases, with 12 bases separating them. The CDR3 DNA follows: TGTGCCAGCAGGTATACAATTTCTGAGCAGTTCTTC. Translating gives CASRYTISEQFF.

The rearrangement joins TRBV6-4 to TRBJ2-1; 7 bases align to TRBD1. Germline V gives CDR1 MRHNA, CDR2 SNTAGT. The J segment lost 6 bases and the V segment lost 4 bases, leaving 12 bases of the junction unmatched. This CDR3 is built from 16 residues. The CDR3: CASSGQGDLSTNEQFF. Written as DNA, the CDR3 is TGTGCCAGCAGTGGTCAGGGGGACCTATCCACCAATGAGCAGTTCTTC.

This clonotype was seen at least ten times. The J gene is TRBJ2-3, the V gene TRBV12-3 or TRBV12-4, with 7 bases that match TRBD1. The ends lost 6 bases at V and 14 bases at J; junction bases unmatched: 11. The CDR3 contains 12 residues. The CDR3 sequence: CASSPRQGSVYF. Written as DNA, the CDR3 is TGTGCCAGCAGCCCTAGACAGGGTTCAGTGTATTTT.

This chain joins TRBV5-6 and TRBJ2-1; 7 bases map to TRBD1. CDR1 is SGHDT and CDR2 is YYEEEE in the germline V gene. The CDR3 consists of 15 residues. V was clipped by 4 bases and J by 7 bases; unmatched bases: 11. CDR3: CASSHRDRATNEQFF. The CDR3 region has the DNA TGTGCCAGCAGCCACCGGGACAGAGCTACAAATGAGCAGTTCTTC.

The rearrangement uses TRBV15 and TRBJ2-3, with D unclear. Germline lookup yields CDR1 LNHNV and CDR2 YYDKDF (reference sequence). This CDR3 has 14 amino acids. Trimming removed 0 bases at V and 3 bases at J, with 7 bases between. In nucleotides, the CDR3 is TGTGCCACCAGCAGAGATCTGATAACAGATACGCAGTATTTT. This translates into CATSRDLITDTQYF.